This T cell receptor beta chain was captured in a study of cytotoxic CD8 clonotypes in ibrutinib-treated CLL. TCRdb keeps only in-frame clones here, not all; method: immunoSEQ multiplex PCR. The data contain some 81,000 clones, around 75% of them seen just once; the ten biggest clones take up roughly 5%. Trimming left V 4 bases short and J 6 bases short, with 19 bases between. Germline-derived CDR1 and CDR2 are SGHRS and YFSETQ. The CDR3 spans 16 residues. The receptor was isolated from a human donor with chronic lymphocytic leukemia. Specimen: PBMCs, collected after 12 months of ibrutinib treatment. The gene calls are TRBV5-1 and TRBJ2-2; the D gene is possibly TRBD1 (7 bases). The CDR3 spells CASSPEGQPFSGELFF. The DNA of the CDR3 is TGCGCCAGCAGCCCGGAGGGACAGCCGTTTTCCGGGGAGCTGTTTTTT.